This T cell receptor (beta chain) was sequenced in a study of beta chain features in type 1 diabetes. Overall study: Healthy donors, compared against patients, showed similar age, gender and cell yields. Overall study results and limits: A potential PCR bias toward shorter templates would be equal in patient and control samples. Sampled from patients, naive, central memory and Treg TCRB repertoires appeared more similar than those sampled from healthy donors. Significant though moderate, a shortening of TCRB CDR3s appeared in all four CD4+ subsets of Type 1 diabetes patients.

Trimming took 4 bases from V and 5 from J; bases not matched to a gene: 14. CDR1 is SGHNT and CDR2 is YYREEE in the germline V gene (reference sequence). The CDR3 runs 17 residues. Details on this clone: Its antigen remains unidentified.

The sequenced template was cDNA made from the entire isolated RNA. Clones were sequenced by immunoSEQ multiplex PCR, and TCRdb holds only the in-frame ones, with some missing. In the table there are about 340,000 clones, approximately 15% of which are singletons. Source material: naive CD4+ T cells from blood. The sequence was collected from a woman aged 18-35 years with type 1 diabetes. The chain has TRBV5-4 and TRBJ2-3; 9 bases agree with TRBD1. CDR3 region: CASSPKTGQGSIDTQYF. The CDR3 bases are TGTGCCAGCAGCCCAAAAACGGGACAGGGTTCAATAGATACGCAGTATTTT.